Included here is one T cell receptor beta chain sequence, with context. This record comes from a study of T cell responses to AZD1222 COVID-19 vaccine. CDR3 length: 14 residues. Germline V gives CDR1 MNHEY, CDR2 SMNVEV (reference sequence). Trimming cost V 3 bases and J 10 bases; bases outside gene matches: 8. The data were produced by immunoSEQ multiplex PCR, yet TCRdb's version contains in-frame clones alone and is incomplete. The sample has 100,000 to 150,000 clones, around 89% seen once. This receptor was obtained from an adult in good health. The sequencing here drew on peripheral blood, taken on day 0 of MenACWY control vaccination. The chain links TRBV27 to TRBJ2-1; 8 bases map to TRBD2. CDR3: CASSFERENEEQFF. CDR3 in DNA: TGTGCCAGCAGTTTCGAGCGGGAGAACGAGGAGCAGTTCTTC.